This T cell receptor beta chain was sequenced for a study of early T cells in non-severe SARS-CoV-2 infection. Germline CDR1 and CDR2: LGHDT and YNNKEL (reference sequence). V gave up 4 bases and J gave up 5 bases; unmatched junction bases: 10. This CDR3 spans 15 amino acids. There are a few counts of this clonotype. MiXCR, applied by TCRdb to the 5' RACE reads, yields one record per CDR3 protein. Of approximately 52,000 distinct CDR3 sequences detected, 15% appear once; the ten largest clones hold 9% to 10%. J is TRBJ2-7 and V is TRBV3-1, with TRBD1 matching over 8 bases. The source was whole blood, collected at baseline. The source of this sequence is an adult who was a healthcare worker with PCR-confirmed SARS-CoV-2 infection or an uninfected control (not recorded which). This CDR3 is CASSRLPGQVNEQYF. Here the CDR3 DNA reads TGTGCCAGCAGCCGCCTACCGGGACAGGTCAACGAGCAGTACTTC.